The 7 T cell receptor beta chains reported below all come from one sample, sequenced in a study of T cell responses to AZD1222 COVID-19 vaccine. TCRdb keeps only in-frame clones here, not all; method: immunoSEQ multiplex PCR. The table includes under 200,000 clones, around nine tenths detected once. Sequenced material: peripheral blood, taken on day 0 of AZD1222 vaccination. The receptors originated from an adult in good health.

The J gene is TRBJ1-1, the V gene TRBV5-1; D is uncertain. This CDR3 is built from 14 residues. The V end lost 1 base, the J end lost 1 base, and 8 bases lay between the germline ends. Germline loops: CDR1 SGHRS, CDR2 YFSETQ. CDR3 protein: CASSLNAANTEAFF. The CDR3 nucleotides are TGCGCCAGCAGCTTGAATGCCGCGAACACTGAAGCTTTCTTT.

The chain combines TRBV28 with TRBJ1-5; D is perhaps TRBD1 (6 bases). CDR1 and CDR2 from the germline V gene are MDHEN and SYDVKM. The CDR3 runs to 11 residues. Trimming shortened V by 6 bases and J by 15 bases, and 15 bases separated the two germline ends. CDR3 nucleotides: TGTGCCAGCAGCTTAACAGGGACTCGGCATTTT. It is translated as CASSLTGTRHF.

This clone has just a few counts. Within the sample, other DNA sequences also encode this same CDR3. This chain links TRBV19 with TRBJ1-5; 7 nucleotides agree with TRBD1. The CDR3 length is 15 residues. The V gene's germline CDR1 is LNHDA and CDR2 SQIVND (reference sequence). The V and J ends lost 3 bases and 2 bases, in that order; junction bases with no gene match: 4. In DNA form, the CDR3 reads TGTGCCAGTAGTATCCGACAGGGCGGCAATCAGCCCCAGCATTTT. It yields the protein CASSIRQGGNQPQHF.

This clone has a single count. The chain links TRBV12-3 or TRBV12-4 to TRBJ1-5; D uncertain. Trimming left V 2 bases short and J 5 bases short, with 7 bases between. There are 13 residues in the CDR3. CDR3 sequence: CASSLSRDQPQHF. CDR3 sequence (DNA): TGTGCCAGCAGTTTATCTAGGGATCAGCCCCAGCATTTT.

The CDR3 nucleotides are TGTGCCAGCAGCTCGACCGGGACAGGGGGCAGAACAGATACGCAGTATTTT. As protein: CASSSTGTGGRTDTQYF. The chain links TRBV7-3 to TRBJ2-3, with TRBD1 matching 12 bases. Per germline, CDR1 SGHTA and CDR2 FQGTGA. With 4 bases clipped from V and 3 bases from J, the junction kept 8 bases outside the gene matches. There are 17 residues in the CDR3.

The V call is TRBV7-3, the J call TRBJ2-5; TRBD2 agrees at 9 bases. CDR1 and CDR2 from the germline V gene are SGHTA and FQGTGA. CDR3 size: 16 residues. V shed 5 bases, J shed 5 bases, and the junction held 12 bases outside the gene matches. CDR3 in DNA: TGTGCCAGCAGCAATTCCTTAGCGGGAGTTAGGGAGACCCAGTACTTC. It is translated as CASSNSLAGVRETQYF.

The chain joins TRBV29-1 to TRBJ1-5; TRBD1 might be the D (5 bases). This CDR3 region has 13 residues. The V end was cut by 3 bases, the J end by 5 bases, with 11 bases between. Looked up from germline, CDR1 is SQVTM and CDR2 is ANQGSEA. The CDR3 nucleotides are TGCAGCGTTGACCTTGGAGGGGATCAGCCCCAGCATTTT. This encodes CSVDLGGDQPQHF.